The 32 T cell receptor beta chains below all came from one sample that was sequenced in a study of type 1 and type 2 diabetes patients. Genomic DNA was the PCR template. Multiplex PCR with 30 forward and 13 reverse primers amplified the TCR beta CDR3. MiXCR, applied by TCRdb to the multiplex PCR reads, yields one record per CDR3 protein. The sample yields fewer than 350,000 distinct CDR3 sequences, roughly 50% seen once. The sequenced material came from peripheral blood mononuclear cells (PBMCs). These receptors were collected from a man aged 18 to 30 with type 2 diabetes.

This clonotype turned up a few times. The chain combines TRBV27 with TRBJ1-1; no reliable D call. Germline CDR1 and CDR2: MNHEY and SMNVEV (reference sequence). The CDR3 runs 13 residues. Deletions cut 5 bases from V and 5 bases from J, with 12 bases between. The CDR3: CASSLSPRTEAFF. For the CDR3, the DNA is TGTGCCAGCAGTCTCAGCCCGCGGACTGAAGCTTTCTTT.

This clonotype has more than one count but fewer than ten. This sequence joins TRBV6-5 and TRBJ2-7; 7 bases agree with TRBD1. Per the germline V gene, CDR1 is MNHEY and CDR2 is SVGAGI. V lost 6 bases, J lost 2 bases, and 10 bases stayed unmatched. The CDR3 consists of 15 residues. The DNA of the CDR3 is TGTGCCAGCAGAACCCCGGGACAGTTTCCCTACGAGCAGTACTTC. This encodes CASRTPGQFPYEQYF.

In DNA form, the CDR3 reads TGTGCCAGCAGTTTCGGACAGGGGGCCTATGGCTACACCTTC. This gives the protein CASSFGQGAYGYTF. V is TRBV28 and J is TRBJ1-2; 11 bases fit TRBD1. V gave up 3 bases and J gave up 4 bases; unmatched junction bases: 1. The CDR3 consists of 14 residues. Germline V lookup: CDR1 MDHEN, CDR2 SYDVKM.

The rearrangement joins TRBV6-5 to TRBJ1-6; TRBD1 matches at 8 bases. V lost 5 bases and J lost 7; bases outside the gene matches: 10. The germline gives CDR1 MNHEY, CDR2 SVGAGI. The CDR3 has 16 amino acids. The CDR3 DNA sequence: TGTGCCAGCAGTCTCGGACAGGGCGGTAGAAATTCACCCCTCCACTTT. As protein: CASSLGQGGRNSPLHF.

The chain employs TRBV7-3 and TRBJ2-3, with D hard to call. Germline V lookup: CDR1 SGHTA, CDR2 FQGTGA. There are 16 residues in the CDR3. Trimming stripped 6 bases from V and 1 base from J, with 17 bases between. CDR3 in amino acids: CASSSGSAARTDTQYF. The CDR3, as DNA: TGTGCCAGCAGTTCCGGGTCGGCGGCCCGCACAGATACGCAGTATTTT.

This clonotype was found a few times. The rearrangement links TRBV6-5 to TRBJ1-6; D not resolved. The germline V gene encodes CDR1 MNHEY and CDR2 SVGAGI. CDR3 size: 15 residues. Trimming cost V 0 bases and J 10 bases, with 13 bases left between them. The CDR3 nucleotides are TGTGCCAGCAGTTACTCAGTCCCAGCGACGTCACCCCTCCACTTT. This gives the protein CASSYSVPATSPLHF.

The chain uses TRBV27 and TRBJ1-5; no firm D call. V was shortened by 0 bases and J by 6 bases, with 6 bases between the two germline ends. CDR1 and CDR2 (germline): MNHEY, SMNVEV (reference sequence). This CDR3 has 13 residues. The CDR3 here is CASSLSGFQPQHF. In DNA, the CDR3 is TGTGCCAGCAGTTTATCAGGATTTCAGCCCCAGCATTTT.

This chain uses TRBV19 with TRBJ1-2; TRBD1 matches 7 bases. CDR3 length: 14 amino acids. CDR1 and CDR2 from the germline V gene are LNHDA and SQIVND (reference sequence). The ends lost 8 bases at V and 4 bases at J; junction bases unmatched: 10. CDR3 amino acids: CASDPAGGSYGYTF. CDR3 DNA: TGTGCCAGTGACCCCGCAGGGGGATCCTATGGCTACACCTTC.

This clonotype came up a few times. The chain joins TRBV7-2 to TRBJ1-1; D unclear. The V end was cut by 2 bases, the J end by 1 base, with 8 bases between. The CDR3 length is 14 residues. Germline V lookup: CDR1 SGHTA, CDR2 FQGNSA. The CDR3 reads CASSLSRQNTEAFF. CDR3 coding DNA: TGTGCCAGCAGCTTAAGTCGACAGAACACTGAAGCTTTCTTT. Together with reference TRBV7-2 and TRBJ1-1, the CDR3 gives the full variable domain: GAGVSQSPSNKVTEKGKDVELRCDPISGHTALYWYRQSLGQGLEFLIYFQGNSAPDKSGLPSDRFSAERTGGSVSTLTIQRTQQEDSAVYLCASSLSRQNTEAFFGQGTRLTVV.

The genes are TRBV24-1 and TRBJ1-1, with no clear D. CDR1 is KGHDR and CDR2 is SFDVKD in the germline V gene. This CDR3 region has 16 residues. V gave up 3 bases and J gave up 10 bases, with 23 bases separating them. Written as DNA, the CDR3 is TGTGCCACCAGTGATGCAACGGACCTTAACCCCCTGCGAGCTTTCTTT. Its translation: CATSDATDLNPLRAFF.

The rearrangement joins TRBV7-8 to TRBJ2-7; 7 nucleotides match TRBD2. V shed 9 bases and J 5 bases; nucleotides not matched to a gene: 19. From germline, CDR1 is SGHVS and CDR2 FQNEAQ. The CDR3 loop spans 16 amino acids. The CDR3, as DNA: TGTGCCAGTAGTATCCAGGGTCCGGGAGGATCGGACGAGCAGTACTTC. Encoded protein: CASSIQGPGGSDEQYF.

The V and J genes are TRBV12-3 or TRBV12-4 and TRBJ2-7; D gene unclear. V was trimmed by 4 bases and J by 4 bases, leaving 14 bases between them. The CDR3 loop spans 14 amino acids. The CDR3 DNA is TGTGCCAGCAGTTCTCAAGGCCTTTTATACGAGCAGTACTTC. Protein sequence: CASSSQGLLYEQYF.

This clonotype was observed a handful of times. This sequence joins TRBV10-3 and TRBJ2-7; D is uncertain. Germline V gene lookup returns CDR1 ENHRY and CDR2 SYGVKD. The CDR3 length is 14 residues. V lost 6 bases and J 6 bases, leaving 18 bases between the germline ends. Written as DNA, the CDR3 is TGTGCCATCAGACTCCAGGCCCCAGTAGGCGAGCAGTACTTC. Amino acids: CAIRLQAPVGEQYF.

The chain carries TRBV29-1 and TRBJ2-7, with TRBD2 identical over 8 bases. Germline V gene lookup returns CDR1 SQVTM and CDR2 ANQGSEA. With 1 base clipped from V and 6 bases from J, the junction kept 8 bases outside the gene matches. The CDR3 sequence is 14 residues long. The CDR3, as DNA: TGCAGCGTTGAAGCGGGAGGGCCTCAAACCGAGCAGTACTTC. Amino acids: CSVEAGGPQTEQYF.

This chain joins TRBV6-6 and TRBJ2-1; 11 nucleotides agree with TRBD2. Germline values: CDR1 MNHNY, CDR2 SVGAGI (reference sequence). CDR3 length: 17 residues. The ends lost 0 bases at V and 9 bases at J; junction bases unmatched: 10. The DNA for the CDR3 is TGTGCCAGCAGTTACTCAAGTGGGGTAGCGGGAGGGTTTGAGCAGTTCTTC. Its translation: CASSYSSGVAGGFEQFF.

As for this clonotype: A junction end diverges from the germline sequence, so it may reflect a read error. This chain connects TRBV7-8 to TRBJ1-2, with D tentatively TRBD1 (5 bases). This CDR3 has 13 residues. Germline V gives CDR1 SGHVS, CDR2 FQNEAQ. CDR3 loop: CASSPGGAYGYTF. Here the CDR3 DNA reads TGCGCCAGCAGCCCGGGCGGGGCCTATGGCTACACCTTC.

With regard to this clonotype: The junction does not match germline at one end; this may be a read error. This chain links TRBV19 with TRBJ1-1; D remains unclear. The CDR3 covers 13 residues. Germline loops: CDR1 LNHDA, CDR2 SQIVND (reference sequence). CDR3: CACSIDPGFEAFF. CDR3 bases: TGTGCCTGTAGTATAGACCCCGGGTTTGAAGCTTTCTTT.

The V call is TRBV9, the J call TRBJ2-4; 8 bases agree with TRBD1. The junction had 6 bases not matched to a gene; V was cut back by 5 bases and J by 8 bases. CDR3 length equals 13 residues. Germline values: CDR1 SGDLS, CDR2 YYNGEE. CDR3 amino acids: CASSDRGWDIQYF. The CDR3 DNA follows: TGTGCCAGCAGTGACAGGGGTTGGGACATTCAGTACTTC.

The CDR3 loop is CAISDPSTGKGYTF. DNA for the CDR3: TGTGCCATCAGTGACCCATCGACAGGGAAAGGCTACACCTTC. The gene calls are TRBV10-3 and TRBJ1-2, with 7 bases aligning to TRBD1. The CDR3 runs to 14 residues. The V gene's germline CDR1 is ENHRY and CDR2 SYGVKD. Trimming took 3 bases from V and 8 from J; bases not matched to a gene: 9.

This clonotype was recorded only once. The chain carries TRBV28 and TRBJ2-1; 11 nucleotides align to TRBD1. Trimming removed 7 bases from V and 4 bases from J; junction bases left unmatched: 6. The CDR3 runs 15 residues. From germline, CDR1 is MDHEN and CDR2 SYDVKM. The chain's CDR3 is CASKGQGARYNEQFF. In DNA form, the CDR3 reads TGTGCCAGCAAAGGACAGGGGGCCAGATACAATGAGCAGTTCTTC.

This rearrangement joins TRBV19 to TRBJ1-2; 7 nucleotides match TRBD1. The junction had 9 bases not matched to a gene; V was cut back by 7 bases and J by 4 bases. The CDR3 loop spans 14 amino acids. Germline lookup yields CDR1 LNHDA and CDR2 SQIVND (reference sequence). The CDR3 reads CASKGQDLPYGYTF. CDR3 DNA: TGTGCCAGTAAAGGACAGGATCTTCCCTATGGCTACACCTTC.

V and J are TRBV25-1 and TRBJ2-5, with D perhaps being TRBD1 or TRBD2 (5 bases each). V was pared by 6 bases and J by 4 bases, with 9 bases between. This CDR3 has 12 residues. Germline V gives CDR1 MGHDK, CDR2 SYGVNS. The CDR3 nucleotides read TGTGCCAGCAGGGGGGTGGCAGAGACCCAGTACTTC. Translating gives CASRGVAETQYF.

The CDR3 DNA sequence: TGTGCCAGTAGTATCGAAGGTTCCATCACAGATACGCAGTATTTT. Amino acid sequence: CASSIEGSITDTQYF. The chain employs TRBV19 and TRBJ2-3; D unresolved. V lost 3 bases to trimming and J lost 2 bases, with 12 bases between them. The CDR3 covers 15 residues. The germline V gene has CDR1 LNHDA and CDR2 SQIVND (reference sequence). The full variable domain, its missing parts supplied by reference TRBV19 and TRBJ2-3, is DGGITQSPKYLFRKEGQNVTLSCEQNLNHDAMYWYRQDPGQGLRLIYYSQIVNDFQKGDIAEGYSVSREKKESFPLTVTSAQKNPTAFYLCASSIEGSITDTQYFGPGTRLTVL.

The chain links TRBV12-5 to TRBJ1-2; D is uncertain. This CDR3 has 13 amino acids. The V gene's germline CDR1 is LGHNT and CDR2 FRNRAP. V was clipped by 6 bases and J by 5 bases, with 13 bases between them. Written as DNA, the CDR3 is TGTGCTAGTGGGTTCGACAACCTTTATGGCTACACCTTC. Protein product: CASGFDNLYGYTF.

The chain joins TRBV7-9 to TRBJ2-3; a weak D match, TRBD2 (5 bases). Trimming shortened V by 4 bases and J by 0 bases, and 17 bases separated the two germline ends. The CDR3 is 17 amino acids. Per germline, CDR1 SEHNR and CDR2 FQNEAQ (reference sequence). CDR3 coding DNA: TGTGCCAGCAGCTGGGAGTGGGATAGCGCTAGCACAGATACGCAGTATTTT. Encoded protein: CASSWEWDSASTDTQYF.

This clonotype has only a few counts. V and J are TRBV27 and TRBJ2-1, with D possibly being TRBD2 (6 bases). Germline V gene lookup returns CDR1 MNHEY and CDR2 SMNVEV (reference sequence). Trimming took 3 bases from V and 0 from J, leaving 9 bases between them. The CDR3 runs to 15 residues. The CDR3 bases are TGTGCCAGCAGTTTTATCGGGAGCTCCTACAATGAGCAGTTCTTC. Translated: CASSFIGSSYNEQFF.

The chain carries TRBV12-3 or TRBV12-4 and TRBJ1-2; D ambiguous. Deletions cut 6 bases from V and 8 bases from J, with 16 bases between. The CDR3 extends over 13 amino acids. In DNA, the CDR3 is TGTGCCAGCAGGGGTGGGGAGGAGGGCGGCTACACCTTC. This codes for CASRGGEEGGYTF.

The CDR3 protein is CATSDLSGEGNTEAFF. The CDR3 DNA sequence: TGTGCCACCAGTGATTTGTCAGGGGAGGGGAACACTGAAGCTTTCTTT. The rearrangement uses TRBV24-1 and TRBJ1-1, with a tentative D call TRBD1 (6 bases). The germline V gene has CDR1 KGHDR and CDR2 SFDVKD. Trimming removed 0 bases at V and 1 base at J, with 11 bases between. CDR3 length: 16 amino acids.

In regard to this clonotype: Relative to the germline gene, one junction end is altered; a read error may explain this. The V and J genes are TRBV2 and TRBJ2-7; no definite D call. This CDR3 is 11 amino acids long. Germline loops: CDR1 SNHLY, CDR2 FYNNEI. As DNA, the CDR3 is TGTGCCGGCAGCCCGTATGGTGAGCAGTACTTC. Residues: CAGSPYGEQYF.

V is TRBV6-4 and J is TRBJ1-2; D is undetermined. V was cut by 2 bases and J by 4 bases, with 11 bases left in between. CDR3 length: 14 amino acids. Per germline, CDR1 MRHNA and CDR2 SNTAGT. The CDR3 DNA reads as TGTGCCAGCAGTGACATAGGACCGATCTATGGCTACACCTTC. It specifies CASSDIGPIYGYTF.

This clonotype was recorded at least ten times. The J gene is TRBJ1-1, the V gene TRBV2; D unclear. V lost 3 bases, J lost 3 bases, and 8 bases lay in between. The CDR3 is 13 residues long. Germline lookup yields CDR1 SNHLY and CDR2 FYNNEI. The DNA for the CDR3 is TGTGCCAGCAGTGAGCAGGTTTACACTGAAGCTTTCTTT. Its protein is CASSEQVYTEAFF.

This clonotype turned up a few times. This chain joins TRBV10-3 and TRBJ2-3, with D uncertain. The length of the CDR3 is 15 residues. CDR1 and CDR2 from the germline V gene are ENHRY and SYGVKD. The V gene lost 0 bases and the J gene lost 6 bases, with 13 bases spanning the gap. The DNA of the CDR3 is TGTGCCATCAGTGAGTCGTTAAGTGTGCCGGATACGCAGTATTTT. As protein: CAISESLSVPDTQYF.